This T cell receptor (beta chain) was identified during a study of identical twins. The sample holds a few counts of this clonotype. The antigen is unknown. Study observations and caveats: The models gave estimates that fell short of the out-of-frame TCR alpha sharing seen in monozygotic twins. Abundant beta clonotypes from cord blood had fewer insertions, unlike memory repertoires, which showed none.

V lost 3 bases and J lost 2, with 11 bases in between. This CDR3 is 15 amino acids long. cDNA molecules carried unique molecular identifiers, and template switching added a universal primer site. TCRdb recomputed calls from the 5' RACE reads with MiXCR, one row per CDR3 protein. This table holds about 690,000 distinct CDR3 sequences, approximately 6% found once. Material for sequencing was naive T cells sorted from blood. The chain carries TRBV12-3 or TRBV12-4 and TRBJ2-1; no reliable D call. The receptor was derived from a young man in good health. The DNA of the CDR3 is TGTGCCAGCAGTTTTAGGGCCCCGGCCTACAATGAGCAGTTCTTC. It is translated as CASSFRAPAYNEQFF.